Presented here are 12 T cell receptor beta chains from one specimen sequenced in a study of blood T cell repertoires in COVID-19. Profiling relied on immunoSEQ multiplex PCR, and the TCRdb table lists in-frame clones only, not all of them. The table lists about 180,000 clones, 60% to 80% of them singletons. The specimen sequenced was PBMCs or T cells enriched from blood (not recorded which). These receptors all stem from a woman between 50 and 59 years old who had recovered from COVID-19.

Here the CDR3 reads CASRGQGEQYF. For the CDR3, the DNA is TGTGCCAGCAGGGGACAAGGCGAGCAGTACTTC. J is TRBJ2-7 and V is TRBV25-1; tentative D call: TRBD1 (6 bases). The V gene lost 6 bases and the J gene lost 6 bases, with 9 bases spanning the gap. Germline CDR1 is MGHDK and CDR2 is SYGVNS. CDR3 length: 11 amino acids.

V and J are TRBV28 and TRBJ1-3, with 8 bases lining up with TRBD1. This CDR3 comprises 15 residues. Germline trimming cut 5 bases from V and 5 bases from J; bases unmatched to any gene: 8. Germline V gene sequence: CDR1 MDHEN, CDR2 SYDVKM. CDR3 amino acids: CASSPLGTGRNTIYF. CDR3 in DNA: TGTGCCAGCAGTCCACTCGGGACAGGAAGAAACACCATATATTTT.

The V call is TRBV28, the J call TRBJ1-2, with TRBD1 identical over 9 bases. The CDR3 totals 15 residues. Germline loops: CDR1 MDHEN, CDR2 SYDVKM. V lost 3 bases and J lost 7; bases outside the gene matches: 9. The CDR3 is CASSFFSGQGGGYTF. DNA of the CDR3: TGTGCCAGCAGTTTTTTCTCGGGACAGGGTGGTGGCTACACCTTC.

The chain has TRBV24-1 and TRBJ1-2, with no clear D. The CDR3 consists of 12 residues. Germline CDR1 is KGHDR and CDR2 is SFDVKD. V was shortened by 10 bases and J by 3 bases, with 11 bases between the two germline ends. The CDR3 coding sequence is TGTGCCACTTACTCGGGAGACTATGGCTACACCTTC. Translating gives CATYSGDYGYTF.

This CDR3 reads CASSRTTAYNSPLHF. CDR3 DNA: TGCGCCAGCAGCCGCACGACAGCCTATAATTCACCCCTCCACTTT. V and J are TRBV4-1 and TRBJ1-6, with a possible D match to TRBD1 (5 bases). CDR3 length: 15 amino acids. V lost 4 bases and J 2 bases, leaving 9 bases between the germline ends. CDR1 is MGHRA, CDR2 YSYEKL, per germline.

Here the CDR3 DNA reads TGTGCCAGTAGTATAGCCGGGACAGTCAATGAGCAGTTCTTC. Translating it yields CASSIAGTVNEQFF. This chain uses TRBV19 with TRBJ2-1; 7 bases line up with TRBD1. V lost 1 base and J lost 6; bases outside the gene matches: 3. Germline lookup yields CDR1 LNHDA and CDR2 SQIVND (reference sequence). The CDR3 is 14 residues long.

J is TRBJ1-1 and V is TRBV28; maybe TRBD1 (6 bases). This CDR3 is built from 13 residues. V was clipped by 5 bases and J by 4 bases, with 11 bases between them. Germline assignment: CDR1 MDHEN and CDR2 SYDVKM. The CDR3 protein is CASSAGVRTEAFF. Written as DNA, the CDR3 is TGTGCCAGCAGTGCAGGGGTGCGCACTGAAGCTTTCTTT.

This clone was recorded only once. The chain links TRBV5-1 to TRBJ2-5; 10 nucleotides agree with TRBD2. Germline assignment: CDR1 SGHRS and CDR2 YFSETQ. Trimming cost V 1 base and J 5 bases; bases outside gene matches: 5. The CDR3 spans 15 residues. The DNA for the CDR3 is TGCGCCAGCAGCTTGCCTAGCGGGAGTCTGGAGACCCAGTACTTC. This gives the protein CASSLPSGSLETQYF.

This clone appeared once. The gene calls are TRBV28 and TRBJ2-5, with TRBD1 matching over 7 bases. The CDR3 covers 13 residues. The V and J ends lost 10 bases and 2 bases, in that order; junction bases with no gene match: 7. The germline V gene encodes CDR1 MDHEN and CDR2 SYDVKM. CDR3 protein: CAIEGQSQETQYF. CDR3 nucleotides: TGTGCCATCGAGGGACAGTCTCAAGAGACCCAGTACTTC.

For this clone: Other DNA sequences within the sample encode an identical CDR3. J is TRBJ2-1 and V is TRBV6-2 or TRBV6-3, with a possible D match to TRBD2 (6 bases). Per germline, CDR1 MNHEY and CDR2 SVGEGT. The CDR3 contains 15 residues. Trimming stripped 0 bases from V and 0 bases from J, with 6 bases between. The CDR3 coding sequence is TGTGCCAGCAGTTACTCGGGGGGCTCCTACAATGAGCAGTTCTTC. It encodes CASSYSGGSYNEQFF.

This clone occurred a few times. The chain uses TRBV27 and TRBJ2-2; a possible D gene is TRBD2 (6 bases). The CDR3 totals 17 residues. Trimming shortened V by 5 bases and J by 6 bases, and 22 bases separated the two germline ends. Germline CDR1 is MNHEY and CDR2 is SMNVEV (reference sequence). CDR3 DNA: TGTGCCAGCAGTCAATACCTCCGTTCTAGCGTAGCCGGGGAGCTGTTTTTT. This translates into CASSQYLRSSVAGELFF.

CDR3 sequence: CASSEKPDLPGGPQHF. In DNA, the CDR3 is TGTGCCAGCAGTGAAAAGCCGGATCTGCCAGGTGGGCCCCAGCATTTT. The chain couples TRBV6-1 to TRBJ1-5; no clear D. V was trimmed by 2 bases and J by 9 bases, leaving 20 bases between them. The CDR3 contains 16 residues. The V gene's germline CDR1 is MNHNS and CDR2 SASEGT.